This TCR beta chain was sequenced for a study of shared clonotypes between healthy human individuals. Study-wide context: The study used three CD4 naive, three CD4 memory, two CD8 naive and one CD8 memory plate per donor. Study-wide results and limits: Shared across several donors were around 5% of the naive CD4 clonotypes. Large sequencing depth failed to make sorted-subset sequencing complete, rarefaction showed.

On this clone: Its matching antigen is unknown.

Libraries were prepared by immunoSEQ multiplex PCR; TCRdb keeps only in-frame clonotypes and omits some of them. The sample contains about 1 million clones, around four fifths of which appear only once. Trimming removed 2 bases from V and 2 bases from J; junction bases left unmatched: 8. The CDR3 is 16 amino acids. Germline CDR1 and CDR2: LNHDA and SQIVND (reference sequence). This clonotype originated in a man aged 18 to 30 in good health. The V and J genes are TRBV19 and TRBJ1-1; TRBD1 matches at 7 bases. The sequenced sample was memory CD4+ T cells sorted from blood. Subset: CD45RA-negative fraction. The CDR3 protein is CASSIWRQGSNTEAFF. The CDR3 DNA reads as TGTGCCAGTAGTATATGGAGACAGGGATCCAACACTGAAGCTTTCTTT.